What follows are 4 T cell receptor beta chains derived from one specimen sequenced in a study of T cell responses to AZD1222 COVID-19 vaccine. Clones were read by immunoSEQ multiplex PCR, and TCRdb kept only the in-frame ones, dropping some. Altogether about 100,000 clones are present, around nine tenths being singletons, with the ten largest covering 3.3%. The sample here was peripheral blood, taken on day 0 of AZD1222 vaccination. The receptors were gathered from an adult in good health.

The chain links TRBV18 to TRBJ1-4; 11 bases agree with TRBD1. CDR1 and CDR2 from the germline V gene are KGHSH and LQKENI. CDR3 length: 16 amino acids. V lost 6 bases and J lost 4; bases outside the gene matches: 7. The DNA for the CDR3 is TGTGCCAGCTCGCGGACAGGGGGCAGGGGTAATGAAAAACTGTTTTTT. Its protein is CASSRTGGRGNEKLFF.

This chain joins TRBV7-9 and TRBJ1-2, with no clear D. With 3 bases removed from V and 2 bases from J, the gap between germline ends came to 10 bases. The CDR3 runs to 14 residues. The germline CDR1 and CDR2 sequences are SEHNR and FQNEAQ (reference sequence). The CDR3 DNA is TGTGCCAGCAGCTTGATGGTGGGCAACTATGGCTACACCTTC. It specifies CASSLMVGNYGYTF.

The V call is TRBV19, the J call TRBJ1-2; D is uncertain. The germline V gene encodes CDR1 LNHDA and CDR2 SQIVND (reference sequence). CDR3 size: 12 residues. Trimming removed 11 bases at V and 6 bases at J, with 16 bases between. The CDR3 DNA sequence: TGTGCCCTACGTAAGGAAGGAAATGGCTACACCTTC. The encoded protein is CALRKEGNGYTF.

The chain couples TRBV6-5 to TRBJ1-1, with TRBD1 identical over 8 bases. Per the germline V gene, CDR1 is MNHEY and CDR2 is SVGAGI. V shed 2 bases and J 11 bases; nucleotides not matched to a gene: 10. The CDR3 has 14 amino acids. The CDR3 region is CASSYDRGRMQAFF. In DNA form, the CDR3 reads TGTGCCAGCAGTTACGACAGGGGACGGATGCAGGCTTTCTTT.